The 6 T cell receptor beta chains in this list originate from one sample, sequenced in a study of cytotoxic CD8 clonotypes in ibrutinib-treated CLL. The data were produced by immunoSEQ multiplex PCR, yet TCRdb's version contains in-frame clones alone and is incomplete. The sample has some 140,000 clones, 80% to 95% seen once. The source material was PBMCs, sampled after 12 months of ibrutinib treatment. The receptors derive from a human donor with chronic lymphocytic leukemia.

The chain links TRBV5-8 to TRBJ2-5; D uncertain. Germline lookup yields CDR1 SGHTS and CDR2 YDEGEE. This CDR3 contains 13 residues. V lost 0 bases and J lost 5, with 8 bases in between. CDR3 sequence (DNA): TGTGCCAGCAGCTTGGGGAGAAGGGAGACCCAGTACTTC. Translation gives CASSLGRRETQYF. Using reference TRBV5-8 and TRBJ2-5 for the parts outside the CDR3, the full variable domain is EAGVTQSPTHLIKTRGQQATLRCSPISGHTSVYWYQQALGLGLQFLLWYDEGEERNRGNFPPRFSGRQFPNYSSELNVNALELEDSALYLCASSLGRRETQYFGPGTRLLVL.

To note about this clone: Distinct nucleotide sequences in the sample also encode this CDR3. The chain couples TRBV6-5 to TRBJ1-1; D remains ambiguous. Trimming shortened V by 2 bases and J by 1 base, and 5 bases separated the two germline ends. The CDR3 covers 13 residues. The germline V gene encodes CDR1 MNHEY and CDR2 SVGAGI. The CDR3 here is CASSYGGNTEAFF. The CDR3 coding sequence is TGTGCCAGCAGTTACGGCGGGAACACTGAAGCTTTCTTT.

The chain combines TRBV19 with TRBJ1-2; 9 bases map to TRBD1. This CDR3 region has 15 residues. Germline V gives CDR1 LNHDA, CDR2 SQIVND (reference sequence). V was clipped by 0 bases and J by 7 bases; unmatched bases: 6. This CDR3 reads CASSIEGQGSSGYTF. The CDR3 bases are TGTGCCAGTAGTATAGAAGGACAGGGGTCGTCTGGCTACACCTTC.

V and J are TRBV7-2 and TRBJ2-3; 7 bases match TRBD2. Germline V CDR1 and CDR2: SGHTA, FQGNSA. J gave up 9 bases and V 0 bases, and 3 bases lay outside the gene matches. The CDR3 has 13 residues. CDR3 sequence (DNA): TGTGCCAGCAGCTTAGCGGGGGAGGGGACGCAGTATTTT. This gives the protein CASSLAGEGTQYF.

The chain carries TRBV11-2 and TRBJ2-5, with D tentatively TRBD1 or TRBD2 (5 bases each). With 2 bases removed from V and 0 bases from J, the gap between germline ends came to 13 bases. The CDR3 contains 16 residues. Germline CDR1 SGHAT, CDR2 FQNNGV. CDR3 loop: CASSLNFGANQETQYF. The DNA for the CDR3 is TGTGCCAGCAGCTTAAACTTCGGGGCGAACCAAGAGACCCAGTACTTC.

The chain recombines TRBV5-1 with TRBJ2-2; D could derive from TRBD1 or TRBD2 (5 bases each). V lost 2 bases, J lost 6 bases, and 11 bases lay in between. CDR1 is SGHRS, CDR2 YFSETQ, per germline. The CDR3 length is 14 residues. This CDR3 is CASSFGTLAGELFF. Written as DNA, the CDR3 is TGCGCCAGCAGCTTCGGGACCCTGGCCGGGGAGCTGTTTTTT. The entire variable domain, with the rest obtained from reference TRBV5-1 and TRBJ2-2, is as follows: KAGVTQTPRYLIKTRGQQVTLSCSPISGHRSVSWYQQTPGQGLQFLFEYFSETQRNKGNFPGRFSGRQFSNSRSEMNVSTLELGDSALYLCASSFGTLAGELFFGEGSRLTVL.